The sequence of this T cell receptor (beta chain) was determined in a study of blood T cells in healthy people across ages. The trim removed 3 bases at V and 2 bases at J, leaving 8 bases unmatched. This CDR3 spans 18 amino acids. The germline gives CDR1 SNHLY, CDR2 FYNNEI. A second PCR of roughly 7 to 11 cycles used a sample-barcoded 5' primer and a J-beta primer mix. MiXCR, applied by TCRdb to the 5' RACE reads, yields one record per CDR3 protein. The profile covers 1.5 million to 2 million distinct CDR3 sequences, with about 50% appearing a single time and approximately 2.1% taken by the ten largest.

The clonotype originates from a woman aged 40 to 49 in good health. The material sequenced was blood. This chain links TRBV2 with TRBJ2-2, with TRBD2 identical over 11 bases. The CDR3 reads CASSEDLAGGPNTGELFF. For the CDR3, the DNA is TGTGCCAGCAGTGAGGACCTAGCGGGGGGCCCAAACACCGGGGAGCTGTTTTTT. Drawing the rest from reference TRBV2 and TRBJ2-2, the complete variable domain is EPEVTQTPSHQVTQMGQEVILRCVPISNHLYFYWYRQILGQKVEFLVSFYNNEISEKSEIFDDQFSVERPDGSNFTLKIRSTKLEDSAMYFCASSEDLAGGPNTGELFFGEGSRLTVL.